One and the same sample provided the 29 T cell receptor beta chains below, sequenced in a study of neurological immune-mediated disorders (dated by TCRdb to about 2019). Library prep was done by 5' RACE. Data came from an Illumina HiSeq 2500. TCRdb trimmed public reads at Q25 via fastp, called clones via MiXCR and kept in-frame beta chains. Every CDR3 protein is listed once, alongside the most common genes and DNA of its rows. A total of about 27,000 distinct CDR3 sequences appear in this sample, about 3.5% of them only once. Less than 9% of the sample is taken by the ten largest. The sample was PBMCs. All receptors derive from a woman aged 25 to 45 with multiple sclerosis.

This clonotype came up many times. The chain has TRBV20-1 and TRBJ2-5; TRBD2 is a possible D gene (6 bases). The V gene lost 6 bases and the J gene lost 2 bases, with 13 bases spanning the gap. Germline assignment: CDR1 DFQATT and CDR2 SNEGSKA (reference sequence). The length of the CDR3 is 13 residues. CDR3 protein: CSASGQPQETQYF. The CDR3 DNA reads as TGCAGTGCAAGCGGGCAGCCACAAGAGACCCAGTACTTC.

This clonotype appeared a few times. This clone may be a read error of a much larger clone one base away. The chain uses TRBV27 and TRBJ1-2; D uncertain. The CDR3 sequence is 13 residues long. Germline CDR1 is MNHEY and CDR2 is SMNVEV (reference sequence). Trimming cost V 6 bases and J 7 bases, with 15 bases left between them. CDR3 DNA sequence: TGTGCCAGCAGGCCAAAGGGTGTTACTGGCTACACCTTC. Encoded protein: CASRPKGVTGYTF.

This clonotype counts as medium-sized (0.01 to 0.1%). The rearrangement joins TRBV7-3 to TRBJ2-1; D remains ambiguous. CDR1 and CDR2 from the germline V gene are SGHTA and FQGTGA. V shed 4 bases and J shed 0 bases, with 10 bases lying between them. The CDR3 contains 15 residues. CDR3 sequence reads: CASSYGMSSYNEQFF. The CDR3 DNA follows: TGTGCCAGCAGCTATGGAATGAGCTCCTACAATGAGCAGTTCTTC.

This clonotype occurred many times. This chain links TRBV3-1 with TRBJ1-6; TRBD1 aligns across 7 bases. Germline lookup yields CDR1 LGHDT and CDR2 YNNKEL (reference sequence). The trim removed 2 bases at V and 11 bases at J, leaving 6 bases unmatched. The CDR3 is made up of 14 amino acids. The DNA for the CDR3 is TGTGCCAGCAGCCAAACCCAGGGACAGACACCCCTCCACTTT. It yields the protein CASSQTQGQTPLHF.

Many counts were recorded for this clonotype. This may arise from a read error, as a much more abundant clone is one base away. The J gene is TRBJ2-3, the V gene TRBV20-1; 10 bases line up with TRBD2. The CDR3 length is 13 residues. CDR1 is DFQATT, CDR2 SNEGSKA, per germline (reference sequence). CDR3 residues: CRGAGGTGDTQYF. The CDR3 bases are TGCAGGGGAGCGGGGGGGACGGGAGATACGCAGTATTTT.

A word on this clonotype: This may be a read error, as it is one base from a much larger clone. The CDR3 carries no conserved terminal phenylalanine or tryptophan, so it likely arises from a read error. The CDR3 DNA reads TGTGCTAGTGGTTTTTGGCGACAAGAGCAGTACATC. Its protein is CASGFWRQEQYI. The genes are TRBV12-5 and TRBJ2-7; D unclear. This CDR3 has 12 amino acids. V shed 3 bases and J shed 7 bases, with 10 bases lying between them. CDR1 is LGHNT and CDR2 is FRNRAP in the germline V gene.

This clonotype was detected ten times or more. CDR3 sequence: CASSQSSIETQYF. Here the CDR3 DNA reads TGTGCCAGCAGCCAATCGTCCATTGAGACCCAGTACTTC. The chain is built from TRBV12-3 or TRBV12-4 and TRBJ2-5; no definite D call. Trimming stripped 6 bases from V and 5 bases from J, with 13 bases between. CDR3 length equals 13 residues.

This clonotype was recorded at least ten times. J is TRBJ2-7 and V is TRBV10-3; a weak D match, TRBD1 (6 bases). Germline lookup yields CDR1 ENHRY and CDR2 SYGVKD. The CDR3 sequence is 13 residues long. The germline V and J ends were trimmed by 6 bases and 4 bases, with 13 bases remaining between them. CDR3 DNA sequence: TGTGCCATCAGGCCCGACAGGCTGTACGAGCAGTACTTC. Translated, it gives CAIRPDRLYEQYF.

Many counts were recorded for this clonotype. This chain links TRBV7-2 with TRBJ2-7; D is possibly TRBD2 (5 bases). This CDR3 is 14 amino acids long. V lost 4 bases and J 4 bases, leaving 14 bases between the germline ends. The germline V gene encodes CDR1 SGHTA and CDR2 FQGNSA. CDR3 DNA: TGTGCCAGCAGCTCCTCCCCATCGGGGTACGAGCAGTACTTC. Protein sequence: CASSSSPSGYEQYF.

Ten or more counts support this clonotype. This rearrangement joins TRBV27 to TRBJ2-7; 7 nucleotides match TRBD1. V gave up 8 bases and J gave up 2 bases; unmatched junction bases: 9. The CDR3 has 14 residues. Germline V gene sequence: CDR1 MNHEY, CDR2 SMNVEV (reference sequence). CDR3 sequence reads: CASFPGQAPYEQYF. In nucleotides, the CDR3 is TGTGCCAGCTTTCCAGGACAGGCTCCCTACGAGCAGTACTTC.

Many counts were recorded for this clonotype. The V call is TRBV4-3, the J call TRBJ2-7, with D hard to call. The V end lost 3 bases, the J end lost 10 bases, and 19 bases lay between the germline ends. The CDR3 consists of 14 residues. Per germline, CDR1 LGHNA and CDR2 YSLEER. The CDR3 loop reads CASSHPDRNGVQYF. The CDR3 DNA reads TGCGCCAGCAGCCACCCCGACCGAAATGGGGTCCAGTACTTC.

This clonotype was seen ten or more times. A much larger clonotype is one base distant, so this may be a read error. The chain recombines TRBV9 with TRBJ2-2; the D gene is possibly TRBD2 (5 bases). Germline CDR1 and CDR2: SGDLS and YYNGEE. Trimming removed 6 bases at V and 2 bases at J, with 11 bases between. The CDR3 is made up of 14 amino acids. The CDR3 protein is CASTGNVNTGELFF. Written as DNA, the CDR3 is TGTGCCAGCACCGGGAACGTAAACACCGGGGAGCTGTTTTTT.

This clonotype came up many times. The CDR3 loop is CSAPTPGLVGEQYF. For the CDR3, the DNA is TGCAGTGCGCCGACCCCGGGACTAGTCGGCGAGCAGTACTTC. The chain links TRBV20-1 to TRBJ2-7; TRBD2 matches 8 bases. J lost 6 bases, V lost 6 bases, and 13 bases had no gene match. There are 14 residues in the CDR3. Germline lookup yields CDR1 DFQATT and CDR2 SNEGSKA (reference sequence).

This clonotype was seen repeatedly, ten times or more. The chain uses TRBV18 and TRBJ2-3, with TRBD2 matching 13 bases. Germline V gives CDR1 KGHSH, CDR2 LQKENI. This CDR3 region has 18 residues. Trimming cost V 4 bases and J 6 bases; bases outside gene matches: 13. The CDR3 protein is CASSLLGLAGALTDTQYF. CDR3 nucleotides: TGTGCCAGCTCACTATTAGGACTAGCGGGGGCCCTCACGGATACGCAGTATTTT.

This clonotype was seen many times. The rearrangement joins TRBV12-3 or TRBV12-4 to TRBJ1-4; D possibly corresponds to TRBD1 (6 bases). Trimming took 1 base from V and 8 from J, leaving 11 bases between them. The CDR3 contains 14 residues. The CDR3, as DNA: TGTGCCAGCAGTTTAGGGGGGGCTAGGGAAAAACTGTTTTTT. The encoded protein is CASSLGGAREKLFF.

This clonotype occurred many times. This chain connects TRBV9 to TRBJ1-4; D is unclear. There are 15 residues in the CDR3. V gave up 0 bases and J gave up 5 bases, with 11 bases separating them. Germline values: CDR1 SGDLS, CDR2 YYNGEE. The CDR3 DNA sequence: TGTGCCAGCAGCGTAGCTGGGCGGAAAAATGAAAAACTGTTTTTT. It specifies CASSVAGRKNEKLFF.

Many counts were recorded for this clonotype. This chain joins TRBV6-5 and TRBJ2-3; 11 positions agree with TRBD1. V shed 0 bases and J 4 bases; nucleotides not matched to a gene: 3. The CDR3 length is 16 residues. Germline values: CDR1 MNHEY, CDR2 SVGAGI. CDR3 residues: CASSYSRDRGADTQYF. The DNA of the CDR3 is TGTGCCAGCAGTTACTCCCGGGACAGGGGGGCAGATACGCAGTATTTT.

This clonotype has at least ten counts. The chain employs TRBV20-1 and TRBJ2-3; tentative D call: TRBD2 (7 bases). Trimming stripped 2 bases from V and 4 bases from J, with 13 bases between. The germline gives CDR1 DFQATT, CDR2 SNEGSKA (reference sequence). The CDR3 covers 14 residues. DNA for the CDR3: TGCAGTGCTAGAAGGGGGGCGGGGGCAGATACGCAGTATTTT. It is translated as CSARRGAGADTQYF.

This clonotype has a count of ten or more. This chain uses TRBV20-1 with TRBJ2-3, with D possibly matching TRBD2 (6 bases). Looked up from germline, CDR1 is DFQATT and CDR2 is SNEGSKA (reference sequence). The germline V and J ends were trimmed by 7 bases and 1 base, with 12 bases remaining between them. The CDR3 totals 13 residues. CDR3 sequence reads: CSGPSEGTDTQYF. As DNA, the CDR3 is TGCAGTGGGCCTAGCGAGGGCACAGATACGCAGTATTTT.

Many counts were recorded for this clonotype. The chain couples TRBV7-2 to TRBJ1-6; D is possibly TRBD1 (5 bases). Germline lookup yields CDR1 SGHTA and CDR2 FQGNSA. CDR3 length equals 15 residues. V was clipped by 3 bases and J by 7 bases, with 13 bases between them. In DNA, the CDR3 is TGTGCCAGCAGCTTGGGGGACTTTATCAATTCACCCCTCCACTTT. It translates to CASSLGDFINSPLHF.

The table lists this clonotype with many counts. The CDR3 spells CASSPGQLSNQPQHF. For the CDR3, the DNA is TGTGCCAGCAGTCCCGGACAGCTTAGCAATCAGCCCCAGCATTTT. The chain has TRBV6-2 or TRBV6-3 and TRBJ1-5, with D tentatively TRBD1 (6 bases). V was pared by 5 bases and J by 0 bases, with 11 bases between. This CDR3 is 15 amino acids long. Germline V lookup: CDR1 MNHEY, CDR2 SVGEGT.

With regard to this clonotype: Germline and junction disagree at one end, which may indicate a read error. The gene calls are TRBV6-2 or TRBV6-3 and TRBJ2-4; 7 positions match TRBD2. Germline loops: CDR1 MNHEY, CDR2 SVGEGT. CDR3 size: 16 residues. The CDR3, as DNA: TGTGCCAGCAGCCCCGGGACTACCTCAATCAAAAAAATTCAGTACTTC. Translated: CASSPGTTSIKKIQYF.

This clonotype was counted ten times or more. V gene TRBV5-1 combines with J gene TRBJ2-7; 8 bases are a match to TRBD1. Unmatched junction bases numbered 16, after V lost 3 bases and J lost 2 bases. The CDR3 consists of 18 residues. Germline assignment: CDR1 SGHRS and CDR2 YFSETQ. CDR3 loop: CASSSAPGTGGGAYEQYF. CDR3 DNA: TGCGCCAGCAGCTCTGCACCCGGGACAGGCGGAGGTGCCTACGAGCAGTACTTC.

This clonotype occurred a few times. Without the conserved terminal phenylalanine or tryptophan, this CDR3 likely stems from a read error. This chain connects TRBV15 to TRBJ2-4; D remains unclear. Germline V lookup: CDR1 LNHNV, CDR2 YYDKDF (reference sequence). The CDR3 contains 11 residues. Trimming removed 0 bases from V and 9 bases from J, with 3 bases in between. CDR3 bases: TGTGCCACCAGCAGAGATTTCATTCAGTACAAC. Protein: CATSRDFIQYN.

Note on this clonotype: This clone may be a read error of a much larger clone one base away. This rearrangement joins TRBV7-2 to TRBJ1-1; D remains ambiguous. CDR1 is SGHTA and CDR2 is FQGNSA in the germline V gene. Trimming left V 5 bases short and J 4 bases short, with 14 bases between. The CDR3 has 14 residues. CDR3 protein: CASSPPRSGTEAFF. CDR3 DNA sequence: TGTGCCAGCAGCCCGCCCCGGTCGGGCACTGAAGCTTTCTTT.

This clonotype was seen repeatedly, ten times or more. The chain employs TRBV5-1 and TRBJ2-7; D is perhaps TRBD2 (5 bases). This CDR3 comprises 14 residues. Per the germline V gene, CDR1 is SGHRS and CDR2 is YFSETQ. Trimming took 0 bases from V and 2 from J, leaving 9 bases between them. The CDR3 DNA reads as TGCGCCAGCAGCTTGGTGCCCGGGGCCTACGAGCAGTACTTC. Translating it yields CASSLVPGAYEQYF.

Ten or more counts support this clonotype. The junction and the germline gene differ at one end; a read error may be behind it. V gene TRBV7-9 combines with J gene TRBJ1-5; D is undetermined. Germline V gives CDR1 SEHNR, CDR2 FQNEAQ (reference sequence). The length of the CDR3 is 12 residues. CDR3 sequence (DNA): TGTGCCAGCAGCTTAGTGGGTAGGCCCCAGAATTTT. Encoded protein: CASSLVGRPQNF. Using reference TRBV7-9 and TRBJ1-5 for the parts outside the CDR3, the full variable domain is DTGVSQNPRHKITKRGQNVTFRCDPISEHNRLYWYRQTLGQGPEFLTYFQNEAQLEKSRLLSDRFSAERPKGSFSTLEIQRTEQGDSAMYLCASSLVGRPQNFGDGTRLSIL.

Many counts were recorded for this clonotype. V gene TRBV7-3 combines with J gene TRBJ2-1, with TRBD2 matching over 7 bases. The CDR3 has 12 residues. The V gene's germline CDR1 is SGHTA and CDR2 FQGTGA. V was clipped by 3 bases and J by 9 bases; unmatched bases: 2. CDR3 nucleotide sequence: TGTGCCAGCAGCTTCCCTAGCGGTGAGCAGTTCTTC. Translating gives CASSFPSGEQFF. Together with reference TRBV7-3 and TRBJ2-1, the CDR3 gives the full variable domain: GAGVSQTPSNKVTEKGKYVELRCDPISGHTALYWYRQSLGQGPEFLIYFQGTGAADDSGLPNDRFFAVRPEGSVSTLKIQRTERGDSAVYLCASSFPSGEQFFGPGTRLTVL.

This clonotype came up many times. The chain employs TRBV12-3 or TRBV12-4 and TRBJ2-7, with no clear D. The V gene lost 6 bases and the J gene lost 3 bases, with 6 bases spanning the gap. The CDR3 is 11 residues long. CDR3 protein: CASSSLYEQYF. DNA of the CDR3: TGTGCCAGCAGCTCGCTCTACGAGCAGTACTTC.